Listed here are 22 T cell receptor beta chains from one sample, sequenced in a study of shared clonotypes between healthy human individuals. The method was immunoSEQ multiplex PCR; TCRdb's version includes in-frame clones alone and lacks a portion of them. This table holds roughly 2.6 million clones, just over 90% found once. Sequenced sample: naive CD4+ T cells sorted from blood. The sample's subset: CD45RA+ positively selected. These receptors came from a young man in good health.

This clone was observed once. This sequence joins TRBV4-1 and TRBJ2-2; TRBD2 might be the D (5 bases). The germline CDR1 and CDR2 sequences are MGHRA and YSYEKL. Trimming stripped 2 bases from V and 10 bases from J, with 17 bases between. CDR3 length: 15 residues. CDR3 DNA sequence: TGCGCCAGCAGCCAAAGCCAGACTATATCGCCGGAGCTGTTTTTT. This translates into CASSQSQTISPELFF.

The rearrangement uses TRBV7-8 and TRBJ2-3, with 7 bases lining up with TRBD1. Germline CDR1 SGHVS, CDR2 FQNEAQ. V shed 0 bases, J shed 2 bases, and the junction held 5 bases outside the gene matches. This CDR3 spans 16 amino acids. Here the CDR3 reads CASSLAGQTYTDTQYF. CDR3 nucleotides: TGTGCCAGCAGCTTAGCGGGACAGACTTACACAGATACGCAGTATTTT.

To note about this clone: Other DNA sequences of this sample code for an identical CDR3. The genes are TRBV2 and TRBJ1-4, with D possibly being TRBD1 (5 bases). This CDR3 comprises 14 residues. From germline, CDR1 is SNHLY and CDR2 FYNNEI. The V end lost 6 bases, the J end lost 0 bases, and 8 bases lay between the germline ends. CDR3 loop: CASREQATNEKLFF. The CDR3 DNA is TGTGCCAGCAGAGAACAGGCAACTAATGAAAAACTGTTTTTT.

This sequence joins TRBV27 and TRBJ1-6; 7 bases fit TRBD1. Trimming cost V 0 bases and J 10 bases; bases outside gene matches: 9. CDR1 is MNHEY and CDR2 is SMNVEV in the germline V gene (reference sequence). This CDR3 has 16 residues. The CDR3 reads CASSLSGVGGWSPLHF. CDR3 nucleotides: TGTGCCAGCAGTTTATCTGGGGTAGGGGGCTGGTCACCCCTCCACTTT.

V usage is TRBV14 and J usage is TRBJ2-2; either TRBD1 or TRBD2 may supply D (5 bases each). Germline CDR1 SGHDN, CDR2 FVKESK. The CDR3 extends over 16 amino acids. Trimming removed 0 bases at V and 5 bases at J, with 13 bases between. CDR3 bases: TGTGCCAGCAGCCAAGACGGTGGGGGTCAGACCGGGGAGCTGTTTTTT. Protein sequence: CASSQDGGGQTGELFF.

V gene TRBV6-6 combines with J gene TRBJ2-3; D may correspond to TRBD1 or TRBD2 (5 bases each). Germline CDR1 MNHNY, CDR2 SVGAGI (reference sequence). Trimming pared 7 bases from V and 6 bases from J, leaving 20 bases between. There are 15 residues in the CDR3. The DNA for the CDR3 is TGTGCCAGCACCTCCCCTGGTCTGAGGGGTGATACGCAGTATTTT. This encodes CASTSPGLRGDTQYF.

Comment on this clone: This same CDR3 is encoded by further DNA sequences in the sample. The chain uses TRBV5-1 and TRBJ1-1; maybe TRBD1 (5 bases). Trimming took off 2 bases at V and 1 base at J, with 9 bases between the two ends. This CDR3 contains 14 residues. The germline gives CDR1 SGHRS, CDR2 YFSETQ. As DNA, the CDR3 is TGCGCCAGCAGCTTCACAGGTGCGAACACTGAAGCTTTCTTT. This sequence encodes CASSFTGANTEAFF.

Remarks on this clone: This sample includes further DNA sequences coding for the same CDR3. CDR3 in DNA: TGCGCCAGCAGCTCTCAGGGTTCCTACGAGCAGTACTTC. Its translation: CASSSQGSYEQYF. J is TRBJ2-7 and V is TRBV5-1; D is perhaps TRBD1 (5 bases). V was shortened by 3 bases and J by 1 base, with 8 bases between the two germline ends. Germline V lookup: CDR1 SGHRS, CDR2 YFSETQ. The CDR3 is 13 amino acids.

The chain joins TRBV30 to TRBJ1-4, with a possible D match to TRBD1 (6 bases). V lost 8 bases, J lost 8 bases, and 21 bases lay in between. Per the germline V gene, CDR1 is GTSNPN and CDR2 is SVGIG (reference sequence). CDR3 length equals 14 residues. The CDR3 sequence is CAAADGGLGEKLFF. The CDR3, as DNA: TGTGCCGCCGCCGACGGGGGGCTGGGAGAAAAACTGTTTTTT.

The J gene is TRBJ2-2, the V gene TRBV7-2, with D tentatively TRBD1 (6 bases). CDR1 is SGHTA, CDR2 FQGNSA, per germline. This CDR3 spans 16 amino acids. The ends were cut back, 3 bases at V and 3 bases at J, with 14 bases in the middle. The CDR3 region has the DNA TGTGCCAGCAGCTTCGTCACAGGGCTGGACACCGGGGAGCTGTTTTTT. This sequence encodes CASSFVTGLDTGELFF.

The chain couples TRBV2 to TRBJ1-5; D is unclear. Germline CDR1 is SNHLY and CDR2 is FYNNEI. The CDR3 consists of 18 residues. Trimming stripped 3 bases from V and 0 bases from J, with 18 bases between. CDR3 amino acids: CASSDGRSKFYSNQPQHF. CDR3 coding DNA: TGTGCCAGCAGTGATGGGAGGAGCAAGTTTTATAGCAATCAGCCCCAGCATTTT. Complete variable domain (other parts from reference TRBV2 and TRBJ1-5): EPEVTQTPSHQVTQMGQEVILRCVPISNHLYFYWYRQILGQKVEFLVSFYNNEISEKSEIFDDQFSVERPDGSNFTLKIRSTKLEDSAMYFCASSDGRSKFYSNQPQHFGDGTRLSIL.

About this clone itself: A read error may account for a junction end that differs from germline. This chain uses TRBV27 with TRBJ1-2, with a possible D match to TRBD1 (5 bases). The CDR3 covers 14 residues. CDR1 and CDR2 (germline): MNHEY, SMNVEV (reference sequence). CDR3 nucleotide sequence: TGTGCCGGCAGTTTATCTGGGCAGGGCAGTCGGAACACCTTC. This gives the protein CAGSLSGQGSRNTF.

The table lists this clone with a count of one. The chain joins TRBV18 to TRBJ2-7, with 10 bases matching TRBD1. This CDR3 is built from 15 residues. From germline, CDR1 is KGHSH and CDR2 LQKENI. Trimming cost V 3 bases and J 6 bases; bases outside gene matches: 8. The DNA of the CDR3 is TGTGCCAGCTCACCTCCGGGACAGGGGTATGGCGAGCAGTACTTC. Its protein is CASSPPGQGYGEQYF.

The CDR3 DNA is TGTGCCAGTAGTATTGGTTTTATGAGGCACACTGAAGCTTTCTTT. Amino acid sequence: CASSIGFMRHTEAFF. The chain links TRBV19 to TRBJ1-1, with no clear D. V shed 3 bases and J shed 3 bases, with 14 bases lying between them. The length of the CDR3 is 15 residues. The germline V gene encodes CDR1 LNHDA and CDR2 SQIVND (reference sequence).

The chain is built from TRBV30 and TRBJ2-1, with 7 bases fitting TRBD2. CDR1 is GTSNPN and CDR2 is SVGIG in the germline V gene (reference sequence). The CDR3 sequence is 16 residues long. V lost 8 bases to trimming and J lost 0 bases; unmatched junction nucleotides: 13. The CDR3 is CAGVTSGMSSYNEQFF. The CDR3 nucleotides read TGTGCCGGAGTGACGAGCGGGATGAGCTCCTACAATGAGCAGTTCTTC. Full variable domain (outside the CDR3, taken from reference TRBV30 and TRBJ2-1): SQTIHQWPATLVQPVGSPLSLECTVEGTSNPNLYWYRQAAGRGLQLLFYSVGIGQISSEVPQNLSASRPQDRQFILSSKKLLLSDSGFYLCAGVTSGMSSYNEQFFGPGTRLTVL.

The rearrangement links TRBV30 to TRBJ1-1, with no clear D. Germline lookup yields CDR1 GTSNPN and CDR2 SVGIG (reference sequence). V lost 4 bases, J lost 1 base, and 10 bases lay in between. CDR3 length equals 13 residues. The CDR3: CAWNPSANTEAFF. CDR3 bases: TGTGCCTGGAACCCTTCAGCGAACACTGAAGCTTTCTTT.

The chain uses TRBV29-1 and TRBJ1-1, with a weak D call TRBD1 (5 bases). Germline V gene lookup returns CDR1 SQVTM and CDR2 ANQGSEA. V lost 7 bases and J lost 2, with 8 bases in between. The CDR3 consists of 11 residues. The CDR3 spells CSARVNTEAFF. The CDR3 nucleotides are TGCAGCGCCAGGGTTAACACTGAAGCTTTCTTT.

V is TRBV7-9 and J is TRBJ2-7; 7 nucleotides agree with TRBD2. The V segment lost 3 bases and the J segment 3 bases; nucleotides outside the gene matches: 5. CDR3 size: 14 residues. Germline-derived CDR1 and CDR2 are SEHNR and FQNEAQ (reference sequence). The CDR3: CASSFYGDYYEQYF. CDR3 in DNA: TGTGCCAGCAGCTTTTACGGGGACTACTACGAGCAGTACTTC.

This chain uses TRBV19 with TRBJ1-4; D gene ambiguous. Looked up from germline, CDR1 is LNHDA and CDR2 is SQIVND (reference sequence). The ends were cut back, 5 bases at V and 2 bases at J, with 9 bases in the middle. There are 14 residues in the CDR3. CDR3 DNA: TGTGCCAGTAGTCCTCGCGGTACTAATGAAAAACTGTTTTTT. Translating gives CASSPRGTNEKLFF.

The chain combines TRBV9 with TRBJ1-4; possible D gene TRBD1, 5 bases. This CDR3 contains 15 residues. V lost 0 bases to trimming and J lost 5 bases, with 11 bases between them. The germline V gene encodes CDR1 SGDLS and CDR2 YYNGEE. The CDR3 spells CASSVAGTGNEKLFF. CDR3 DNA sequence: TGTGCCAGCAGCGTAGCCGGGACCGGGAATGAAAAACTGTTTTTT.

The chain employs TRBV7-9 and TRBJ1-3, with 9 bases fitting TRBD1. After removal of 5 bases from V and 0 bases from J, the junction contained 5 bases not matched to a gene. The V gene's germline CDR1 is SEHNR and CDR2 FQNEAQ (reference sequence). The CDR3 covers 16 residues. The chain's CDR3 is CASSRQGGFSGNTIYF. The CDR3 DNA sequence: TGTGCCAGCAGCCGACAGGGGGGCTTCTCTGGAAACACCATATATTTT.

Remarks on this clone: The identical CDR3 is also encoded by other nucleotide sequences in the sample. The chain links TRBV30 to TRBJ1-3; D ambiguous. The germline CDR1 and CDR2 sequences are GTSNPN and SVGIG (reference sequence). This CDR3 is 15 amino acids long. V was cut by 0 bases and J by 0 bases, with 9 bases left in between. The CDR3 reads CAWSVGGSSGNTIYF. In DNA, the CDR3 is TGTGCCTGGAGTGTAGGTGGCAGCTCTGGAAACACCATATATTTT.